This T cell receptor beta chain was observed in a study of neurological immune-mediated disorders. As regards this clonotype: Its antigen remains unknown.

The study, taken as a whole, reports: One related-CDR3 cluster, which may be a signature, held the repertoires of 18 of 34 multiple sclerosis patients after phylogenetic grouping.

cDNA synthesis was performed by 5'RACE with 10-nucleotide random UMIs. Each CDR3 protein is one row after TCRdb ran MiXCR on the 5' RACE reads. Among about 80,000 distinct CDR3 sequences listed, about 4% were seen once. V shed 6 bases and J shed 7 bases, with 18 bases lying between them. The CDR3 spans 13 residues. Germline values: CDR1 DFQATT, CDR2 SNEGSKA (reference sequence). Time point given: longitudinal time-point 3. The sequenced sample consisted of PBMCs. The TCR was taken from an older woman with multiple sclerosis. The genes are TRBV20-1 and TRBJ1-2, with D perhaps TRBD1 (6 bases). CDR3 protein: CSAPFTGTPGYTF. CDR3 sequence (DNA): TGCAGTGCCCCTTTTACAGGGACGCCTGGCTACACCTTC.